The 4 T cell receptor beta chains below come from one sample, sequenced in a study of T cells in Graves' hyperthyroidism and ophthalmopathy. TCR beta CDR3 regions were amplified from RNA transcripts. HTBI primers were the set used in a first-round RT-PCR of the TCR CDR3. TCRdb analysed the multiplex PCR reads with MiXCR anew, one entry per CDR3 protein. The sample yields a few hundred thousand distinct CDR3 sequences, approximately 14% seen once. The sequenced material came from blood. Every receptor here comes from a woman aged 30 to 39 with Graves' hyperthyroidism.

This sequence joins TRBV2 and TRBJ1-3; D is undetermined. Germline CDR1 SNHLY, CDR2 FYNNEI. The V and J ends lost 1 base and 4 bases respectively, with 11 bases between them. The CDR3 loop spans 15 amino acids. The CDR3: CASSEVRVGGNTIYF. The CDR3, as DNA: TGTGCCAGCAGTGAAGTAAGGGTTGGGGGAAACACCATATATTTT.

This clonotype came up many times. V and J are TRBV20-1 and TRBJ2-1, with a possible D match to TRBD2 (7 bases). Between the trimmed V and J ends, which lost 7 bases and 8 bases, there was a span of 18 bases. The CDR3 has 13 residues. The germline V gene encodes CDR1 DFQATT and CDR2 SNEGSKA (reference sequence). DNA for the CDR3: TGCAGTGGCGGAGGGGGGGACCTCGATGAGCAGTTCTTC. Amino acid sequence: CSGGGGDLDEQFF.

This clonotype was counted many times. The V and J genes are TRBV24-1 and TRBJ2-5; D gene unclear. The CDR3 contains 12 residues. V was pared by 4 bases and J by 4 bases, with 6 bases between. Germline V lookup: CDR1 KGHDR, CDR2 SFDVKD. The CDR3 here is CATSDPRETQYF. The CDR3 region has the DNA TGTGCCACCAGTGACCCGCGAGAGACCCAGTACTTC.

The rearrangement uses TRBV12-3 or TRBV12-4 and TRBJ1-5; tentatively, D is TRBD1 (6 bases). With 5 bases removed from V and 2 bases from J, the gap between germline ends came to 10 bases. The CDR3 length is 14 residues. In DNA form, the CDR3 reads TGTGCCAGCAGTACACGACAGGGCAATCAGCCCCAGCATTTT. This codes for CASSTRQGNQPQHF.